There are many counts of the clone carrying this TCR beta chain. Its antigen is unidentified. Sequencing libraries for TCR beta were prepared with iRepertoire HTBI primers and Arm-PCR of CDR3 regions. TCRdb re-derived calls from the multiplex PCR reads in MiXCR, one entry per CDR3 protein. This table holds under 250,000 distinct CDR3 sequences, around 20% found once. The data were taken from a study of regulatory T cells in long-lasting Graves disease. Time point meaning: newly diagnosed GD, antithyroid drugs for less than 3 months. PBMCs were the source of the RNA used for TCR sequencing. American Thyroid Association guidelines served as the basis for diagnosing Graves' disease. The V gene's germline CDR1 is MNHNS and CDR2 SASEGT. With 5 bases clipped from V and 5 bases from J, the junction kept 18 bases outside the gene matches. The CDR3 runs 18 residues. Findings and caveats of the study: There were preferences for TRBV28, TRBJ1-2 and TRBJ2-5 in persistent disease.

This sample was also put to use in a study of T cells in Graves' hyperthyroidism and ophthalmopathy.

The starting material was peripheral blood mononuclear cells (PBMCs), obtained at new diagnosis, from a patient treated with antithyroid drugs. The chain has TRBV6-1 and TRBJ1-2; 9 positions match TRBD1. The receptor was derived from a woman between 25 and 40 years old with Graves disease. CDR3 in DNA: TGTGCCAGCAGTACTCCGAGGGGACAGGGCAATACCTTTTATGGCTACACCTTC. Its protein is CASSTPRGQGNTFYGYTF.